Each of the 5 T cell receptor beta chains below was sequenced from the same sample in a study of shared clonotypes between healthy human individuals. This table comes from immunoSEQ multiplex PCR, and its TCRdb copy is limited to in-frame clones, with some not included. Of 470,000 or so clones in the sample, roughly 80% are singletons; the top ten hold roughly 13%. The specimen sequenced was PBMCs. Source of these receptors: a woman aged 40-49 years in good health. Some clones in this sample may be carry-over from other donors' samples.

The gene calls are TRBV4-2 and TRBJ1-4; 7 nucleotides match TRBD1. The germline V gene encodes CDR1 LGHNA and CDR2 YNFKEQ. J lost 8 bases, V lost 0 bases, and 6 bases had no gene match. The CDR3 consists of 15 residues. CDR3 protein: CASSQERDSWEKLFF. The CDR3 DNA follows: TGTGCCAGCAGCCAAGAACGGGACAGTTGGGAAAAACTGTTTTTT.

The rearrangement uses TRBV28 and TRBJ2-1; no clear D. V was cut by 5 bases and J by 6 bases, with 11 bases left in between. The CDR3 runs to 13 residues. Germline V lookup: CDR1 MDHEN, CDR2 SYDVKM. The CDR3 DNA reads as TGTGCCAGCAGTCCTAGTTATGTCAATGAGCAGTTCTTC. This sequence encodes CASSPSYVNEQFF.

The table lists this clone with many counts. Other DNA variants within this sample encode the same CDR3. The CDR3 region has the DNA TGTGCCAGCAGTTTGCCGGGACAGGGTCGCTCCTACAATGAGCAGTTCTTC. Translated, it gives CASSLPGQGRSYNEQFF. V and J are TRBV28 and TRBJ2-1; 9 nucleotides agree with TRBD1. Looked up from germline, CDR1 is MDHEN and CDR2 is SYDVKM. This CDR3 comprises 17 residues. V shed 3 bases, J shed 0 bases, and the junction held 6 bases outside the gene matches.

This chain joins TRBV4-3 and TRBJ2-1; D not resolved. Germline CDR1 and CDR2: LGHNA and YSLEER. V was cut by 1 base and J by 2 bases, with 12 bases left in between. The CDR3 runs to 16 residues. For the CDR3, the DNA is TGCGCCAGCAGCCAAGGATTGTTAGCAGCCTACAATGAGCAGTTCTTC. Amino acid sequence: CASSQGLLAAYNEQFF.

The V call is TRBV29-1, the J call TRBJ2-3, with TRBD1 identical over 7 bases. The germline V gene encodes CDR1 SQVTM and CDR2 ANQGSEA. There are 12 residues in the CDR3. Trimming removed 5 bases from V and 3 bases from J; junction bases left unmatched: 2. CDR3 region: CSVTTGTDTQYF. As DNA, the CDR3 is TGCAGCGTTACGACAGGGACAGATACGCAGTATTTT.